This T cell receptor beta chain is from a study of OX40 agonist ivuxolimab in advanced cancers. Assay: immunoSEQ multiplex PCR; the TCRdb copy retains only in-frame clones and omits some. Of approximately 13,000 clones in the sample, around 81% were seen once. The germline V gene encodes CDR1 MNHEY and CDR2 SMNVEV (reference sequence). Losses at the gene ends were 6 bases for V and 5 bases for J; bases not matched to a gene: 8. The CDR3 extends over 14 amino acids. The receptor was isolated from an adult with an advanced solid tumor such as melanoma, head and neck, liver or kidney cancer. This chain joins TRBV27 and TRBJ2-5, with 8 bases aligning to TRBD1. The starting material was CD4+ or CD8+ T cells sorted from blood, obtained in a trial of the OX40 agonist ivuxolimab. CDR3: CASSGTGGVETQYF. CDR3 DNA sequence: TGTGCCAGCAGCGGGACAGGAGGGGTGGAGACCCAGTACTTC.